The entry below gives a single T cell receptor beta chain sequence along with its context. From the 5' RACE reads, TCRdb called clonotypes with MiXCR, one entry per CDR3 protein. This sample carries around 490,000 distinct CDR3 sequences, approximately 20% of them seen once, and the ten largest clones take approximately 0.48%. The CDR3 sequence is 15 residues long. Trimming cost V 3 bases and J 7 bases; bases outside gene matches: 5. Germline V CDR1 and CDR2: ENHRY, SYGVKD. This sample is part of a study of identical twins. These records were also assigned to another study, of yellow fever vaccine responses in identical twins.

This chain uses TRBV10-3 with TRBJ2-1, with 11 bases fitting TRBD1. This clonotype originated in a woman aged 18-30 years in good health. Sequenced: CD4+ T cells sorted from blood. The CDR3 is CAISETGTGGNEQFF. CDR3 bases: TGTGCCATCAGTGAAACCGGGACAGGGGGAAATGAGCAGTTCTTC.